This TCR beta chain was recorded in a study of blood T cell repertoires in COVID-19. Overall study context: Specimens from acute and convalescent COVID-19 originated in the United States, Italy and Spain. PBMCs, B-cell-depleted T cells, or T cells were the source of the cDNA or gDNA that made up the material.

The V and J ends lost 4 bases and 0 bases respectively, with 9 bases between them. Germline loops: CDR1 SGHTA, CDR2 FQGNSA. The CDR3 is 14 amino acids. Original analysis: Estimated nucleated cell counts came from reference gene primer amplification. Assay: immunoSEQ multiplex PCR; the TCRdb copy retains only in-frame clones and omits some. That table is the source of V, J and clone size, and D and trimming were worked out from the DNA. Here the sample spans about 210,000 clones, about 92% being singletons. V is TRBV7-2 and J is TRBJ1-1, with D hard to call. This TCR came from a man aged 30 to 45 with acute or convalescent COVID-19. Input material: peripheral blood. CDR3 in amino acids: CASSSLGVNTEAFF. The CDR3 coding sequence is TGTGCCAGCAGCTCCTTAGGAGTGAACACTGAAGCTTTCTTT.